This T cell receptor (beta chain) emerged from a study of T cells after yellow fever vaccination. The study's findings and limits: Contamination by abundant bulk-population clonotypes could be present in FACS-sorted repertoires.

Each CDR3 protein gets one entry after TCRdb re-called the 5' RACE reads with MiXCR. The repertoire holds about 500,000 distinct CDR3 sequences, about 15% seen once, with around a sixth in the top ten. The germline V gene encodes CDR1 ENHRY and CDR2 SYGVKD. Germline trimming cut 8 bases from V and 4 bases from J; bases unmatched to any gene: 13. There are 16 residues in the CDR3. This clonotype was seen a handful of times. Its target is unknown. The sequence derives from a man aged 18 to 29 who received the YFV17D yellow fever vaccine. The genes are TRBV10-3 and TRBJ2-2; TRBD2 agrees at 7 bases. Source: PBMCs, taken 5 to 6 days after the first yellow fever vaccination. The CDR3 sequence: CAISPGSGASTGELFF. CDR3 nucleotide sequence: TGTGCCATCTCCCCCGGAAGCGGGGCTTCCACCGGGGAGCTGTTTTTT.